The 23 T cell receptor beta chains reported below all come from one sample, sequenced in a study of vaccination effects on CD4 cells after COVID-19. Once cultured for more than nine days, the cells underwent separation to obtain CD4+ T cells. Generated by immunoSEQ multiplex PCR, the TCRdb table keeps only in-frame clones and is missing some. The data show under 40,000 clones, with about 65% seen just once and just over 4% held by the top ten. The antigens for these receptors are not known. This specimen was CD4+ T cells from PBMCs cultured without peptide, taken before COVID-19 vaccination. These receptor sequences come from a human donor who received a COVID-19 vaccine.

The rearrangement joins TRBV7-2 to TRBJ2-7; no definite D call. Trimming removed 2 bases from V and 1 base from J, with 12 bases in between. The CDR3 contains 15 residues. Germline V CDR1 and CDR2: SGHTA, FQGNSA. The CDR3 loop reads CASSLMAVRSYEQYF. The DNA of the CDR3 is TGTGCCAGCAGCTTAATGGCAGTGCGTTCCTACGAGCAGTACTTC.

The chain links TRBV18 to TRBJ1-2, with D maybe TRBD1 (6 bases). Germline assignment: CDR1 KGHSH and CDR2 LQKENI. The CDR3 has 16 amino acids. Trimming stripped 1 base from V and 6 bases from J, with 18 bases between. Written as DNA, the CDR3 is TGTGCCAGCTCACCACAGTCACTGGCAGGGGATAATGGCTACACCTTC. It translates to CASSPQSLAGDNGYTF.

The chain uses TRBV12-5 and TRBJ2-2, with D tentatively TRBD1 (5 bases). Trimming removed 0 bases at V and 2 bases at J, with 10 bases between. The CDR3 has 16 amino acids. Per germline, CDR1 LGHNT and CDR2 FRNRAP. CDR3 sequence: CASGLVLDRNTGELFF. The CDR3, as DNA: TGTGCTAGTGGTTTGGTCCTCGACAGAAACACCGGGGAGCTGTTTTTT.

The chain has TRBV5-1 and TRBJ1-2; D might be TRBD1 (5 bases). Germline lookup yields CDR1 SGHRS and CDR2 YFSETQ. The CDR3 loop spans 12 amino acids. V lost 0 bases and J 10 bases, leaving 10 bases between the germline ends. In DNA, the CDR3 is TGCGCCAGCAGCTTGGACAGGCTCTCCTACACCTTC. It yields the protein CASSLDRLSYTF.

This clone was detected only a few times. V gene TRBV7-2 combines with J gene TRBJ1-5, with D perhaps TRBD1 (6 bases). V lost 5 bases and J lost 4, with 12 bases in between. The CDR3 has 14 residues. Germline V gives CDR1 SGHTA, CDR2 FQGNSA. CDR3 sequence: CASSDLQGNQPQHF. The CDR3 nucleotides are TGTGCCAGCAGCGATTTACAGGGTAATCAGCCCCAGCATTTT.

The gene calls are TRBV6-2 or TRBV6-3 and TRBJ2-7; maybe TRBD2 (6 bases). There are 14 residues in the CDR3. V lost 4 bases to trimming and J lost 2 bases, with 12 bases between them. Looked up from germline, CDR1 is MNHEY and CDR2 is SVGEGT. This chain's CDR3 is CASSFQRATYEQYF. The DNA of the CDR3 is TGTGCCAGCAGTTTCCAGCGGGCAACCTACGAGCAGTACTTC.

V is TRBV7-7 and J is TRBJ2-5, with 11 bases matching TRBD2. Germline CDR1 SSHAT, CDR2 FNYEAQ (reference sequence). With 5 bases clipped from V and 7 bases from J, the junction kept 9 bases outside the gene matches. The CDR3 extends over 15 amino acids. The CDR3 region has the DNA TGTGCCAGCAGCCGGGGACTAGCGGAGGTTTGGACCCAGTACTTC. Its protein is CASSRGLAEVWTQYF.

The rearrangement uses TRBV5-4 and TRBJ2-2, with 7 bases fitting TRBD2. Germline-derived CDR1 and CDR2 are SGHNT and YYREEE (reference sequence). CDR3 length: 17 amino acids. Trimming cost V 4 bases and J 1 base; bases outside gene matches: 10. The CDR3 DNA is TGTGCCAGCAGCGACGCGGGTGCTAGCGGGAACACCGGGGAGCTGTTTTTT. It translates to CASSDAGASGNTGELFF.

This chain's CDR3 is CASSLAGGPQETQYF. In nucleotides, the CDR3 is TGCGCCAGCAGTCTAGCGGGAGGCCCCCAAGAGACCCAGTACTTC. This chain uses TRBV10-2 with TRBJ2-5; 11 bases align to TRBD2. CDR3 length equals 15 residues. The V gene's germline CDR1 is WSHSY and CDR2 SAAADI. With 5 bases clipped from V and 1 base from J, the junction kept 3 bases outside the gene matches.

The rearrangement uses TRBV5-1 and TRBJ2-5; D remains ambiguous. CDR3 size: 14 residues. Trimming stripped 0 bases from V and 3 bases from J, with 9 bases between. CDR1 is SGHRS and CDR2 is YFSETQ in the germline V gene. In DNA, the CDR3 is TGCGCCAGCAGCTTGGGCAGAGCCAAAGAGACCCAGTACTTC. Protein product: CASSLGRAKETQYF.

The rearrangement uses TRBV4-1 and TRBJ2-1; 12 nucleotides line up with TRBD2. The CDR3 loop spans 16 amino acids. V trimming: 1 base; J trimming: 5 bases; junction bases outside the gene matches: 3. The germline CDR1 and CDR2 sequences are MGHRA and YSYEKL. The CDR3 is CASSQVTSGRNNEQFF. CDR3 bases: TGCGCCAGCAGCCAAGTGACTAGCGGGAGAAACAATGAGCAGTTCTTC.

For this clone: The sample holds other DNA sequences that translate to the same CDR3. J is TRBJ1-5 and V is TRBV2; TRBD1 is a possible D gene (6 bases). Germline CDR1 SNHLY, CDR2 FYNNEI. V was clipped by 8 bases and J by 1 base, with 12 bases between them. The CDR3 totals 14 residues. The CDR3 coding sequence is TGTGCCAGCGGTAAAGACAGGAGCAATCAGCCCCAGCATTTT. Protein sequence: CASGKDRSNQPQHF.

The CDR3 protein is CASSLFPGQERTEAFF. The CDR3 DNA reads as TGTGCCAGCAGTTTATTCCCGGGACAGGAGAGAACTGAAGCTTTCTTT. This chain connects TRBV27 to TRBJ1-1; the match to TRBD1 covers 8 bases. The CDR3 totals 16 residues. Germline V lookup: CDR1 MNHEY, CDR2 SMNVEV (reference sequence). V was clipped by 1 base and J by 5 bases; unmatched bases: 9.

This sequence joins TRBV6-5 and TRBJ1-2, with D possibly TRBD1 on 6 matching bases. Trimming took off 4 bases at V and 6 bases at J, with 12 bases between the two ends. The CDR3 consists of 13 residues. Per the germline V gene, CDR1 is MNHEY and CDR2 is SVGAGI. The CDR3, as DNA: TGTGCCAGCAGTTTACAGGGTTTAGATGGCTACACCTTC. Encoded protein: CASSLQGLDGYTF.

The chain links TRBV6-1 to TRBJ1-1; D is perhaps TRBD1 (5 bases). V lost 2 bases, J lost 4 bases, and 14 bases lay in between. This CDR3 has 15 amino acids. CDR1 MNHNS and CDR2 SASEGT come from the germline V gene. CDR3 bases: TGTGCCAGCAGTGAATGGTCAGGGTGGACCACTGAAGCTTTCTTT. Protein sequence: CASSEWSGWTTEAFF.

The chain is built from TRBV6-2 or TRBV6-3 and TRBJ2-1; D call uncertain. Trimming took off 4 bases at V and 6 bases at J, with 7 bases between the two ends. Germline V gene data show CDR1 as MNHEY and CDR2 as SVGEGT. The CDR3 loop spans 12 amino acids. The CDR3 DNA follows: TGTGCCAGCAGTTTTAGCTTCAATGAGCAGTTCTTC. This gives the protein CASSFSFNEQFF.

The gene calls are TRBV3-1 (or the pseudogene TRBV3-2) and TRBJ2-7, with D unclear. This CDR3 contains 17 residues. V lost 0 bases to trimming and J lost 0 bases, with 15 bases between them. Germline lookup yields CDR1 LGHDT and CDR2 YNNKEL (reference sequence). CDR3 sequence reads: CASSQDIPLPLSYEQYF. The CDR3 region has the DNA TGTGCCAGCAGCCAAGATATTCCCCTCCCCCTCTCCTACGAGCAGTACTTC.

The rearrangement uses TRBV19 and TRBJ2-7; a weak D match, TRBD1 (5 bases). This CDR3 comprises 12 residues. Looked up from germline, CDR1 is LNHDA and CDR2 is SQIVND (reference sequence). V dropped 4 bases and J dropped 5 bases, with 9 bases sitting between them. CDR3 coding DNA: TGTGCCAGTAGTACAGGGTCCCACGAGCAGTACTTC. This translates into CASSTGSHEQYF. Looking up the rest from reference TRBV19 and TRBJ2-7 gives the full variable domain: DGGITQSPKYLFRKEGQNVTLSCEQNLNHDAMYWYRQDPGQGLRLIYYSQIVNDFQKGDIAEGYSVSREKKESFPLTVTSAQKNPTAFYLCASSTGSHEQYFGPGTRLTVT.

A remark on this clone: Other DNA sequences in this sample translate to the same CDR3. V usage is TRBV12-3 or TRBV12-4 and J usage is TRBJ1-2, with 7 bases lining up with TRBD1. Trimming at V came to 4 bases and at J to 5 bases, leaving 1 base not matched to a gene. The CDR3 consists of 12 residues. The CDR3 loop is CASSSTGYGYTF. The CDR3 nucleotides are TGTGCCAGCAGTTCGACAGGGTATGGCTACACCTTC.

The rearrangement joins TRBV19 to TRBJ1-2; no clear D gene. Deletions cut 2 bases from V and 1 base from J, with 8 bases between. CDR3 length: 14 amino acids. The germline V gene encodes CDR1 LNHDA and CDR2 SQIVND (reference sequence). CDR3 coding DNA: TGTGCCAGTAGTATAAGTTTCGGTAACTATGGCTACACCTTC. Translation gives CASSISFGNYGYTF.

This sequence joins TRBV11-3 and TRBJ2-3; the D is unclear. The germline V gene encodes CDR1 SGHNT and CDR2 YENEEA. V shed 3 bases and J shed 2 bases, with 3 bases lying between them. The CDR3 consists of 12 residues. CDR3: CASSFFTDTQYF. The DNA of the CDR3 is TGTGCCAGCAGCTTCTTCACAGATACGCAGTATTTT.

This sequence joins TRBV6-2 or TRBV6-3 and TRBJ1-1; D is undetermined. V was cut by 5 bases and J by 1 base, with 5 bases left in between. The CDR3 consists of 12 residues. Germline values: CDR1 MNHEY, CDR2 SVGEGT. CDR3 DNA sequence: TGTGCCAGCAGTCCCCGGAACACTGAAGCTTTCTTT. The encoded protein is CASSPRNTEAFF.

The rearrangement joins TRBV14 to TRBJ1-1, with 8 bases lining up with TRBD1. The CDR3 runs 16 residues. Trimming at V came to 4 bases and at J to 0 bases, leaving 7 bases not matched to a gene. Germline CDR1 reads SGHDN; CDR2 reads FVKESK. In DNA form, the CDR3 reads TGTGCCAGCAGCCTCAGGGGGCTGATTTTGAACACTGAAGCTTTCTTT. Residues: CASSLRGLILNTEAFF.